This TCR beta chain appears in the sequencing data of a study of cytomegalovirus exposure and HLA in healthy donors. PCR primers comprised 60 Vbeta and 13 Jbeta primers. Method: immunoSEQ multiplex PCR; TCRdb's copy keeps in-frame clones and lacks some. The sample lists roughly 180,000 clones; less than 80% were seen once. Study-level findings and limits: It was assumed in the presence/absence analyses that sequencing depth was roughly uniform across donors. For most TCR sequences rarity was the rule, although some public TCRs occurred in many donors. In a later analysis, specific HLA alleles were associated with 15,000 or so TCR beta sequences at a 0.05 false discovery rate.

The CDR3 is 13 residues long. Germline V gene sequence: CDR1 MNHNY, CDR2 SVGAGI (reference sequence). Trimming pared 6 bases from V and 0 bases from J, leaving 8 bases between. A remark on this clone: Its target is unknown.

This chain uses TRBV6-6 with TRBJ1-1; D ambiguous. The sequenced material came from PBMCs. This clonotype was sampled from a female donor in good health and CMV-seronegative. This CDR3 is CASRQFMNTEAFF. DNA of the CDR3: TGTGCCAGCAGACAATTCATGAACACTGAAGCTTTCTTT.